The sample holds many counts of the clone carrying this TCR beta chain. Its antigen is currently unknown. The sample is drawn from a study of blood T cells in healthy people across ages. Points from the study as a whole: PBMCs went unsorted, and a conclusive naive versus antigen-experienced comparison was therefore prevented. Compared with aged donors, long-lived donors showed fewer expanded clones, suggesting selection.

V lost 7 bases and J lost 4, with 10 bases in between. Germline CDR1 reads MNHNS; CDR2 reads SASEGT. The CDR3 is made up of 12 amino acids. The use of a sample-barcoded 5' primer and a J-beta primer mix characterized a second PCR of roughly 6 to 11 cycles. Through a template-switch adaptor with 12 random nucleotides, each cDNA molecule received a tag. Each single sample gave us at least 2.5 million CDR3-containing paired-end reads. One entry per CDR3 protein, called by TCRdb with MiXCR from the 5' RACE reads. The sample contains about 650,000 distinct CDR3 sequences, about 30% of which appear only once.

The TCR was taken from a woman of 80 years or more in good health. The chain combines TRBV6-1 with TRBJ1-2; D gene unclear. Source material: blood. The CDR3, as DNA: TGTGCCAGCAAGGGTGACCCCTATGGCTACACCTTC. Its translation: CASKGDPYGYTF.